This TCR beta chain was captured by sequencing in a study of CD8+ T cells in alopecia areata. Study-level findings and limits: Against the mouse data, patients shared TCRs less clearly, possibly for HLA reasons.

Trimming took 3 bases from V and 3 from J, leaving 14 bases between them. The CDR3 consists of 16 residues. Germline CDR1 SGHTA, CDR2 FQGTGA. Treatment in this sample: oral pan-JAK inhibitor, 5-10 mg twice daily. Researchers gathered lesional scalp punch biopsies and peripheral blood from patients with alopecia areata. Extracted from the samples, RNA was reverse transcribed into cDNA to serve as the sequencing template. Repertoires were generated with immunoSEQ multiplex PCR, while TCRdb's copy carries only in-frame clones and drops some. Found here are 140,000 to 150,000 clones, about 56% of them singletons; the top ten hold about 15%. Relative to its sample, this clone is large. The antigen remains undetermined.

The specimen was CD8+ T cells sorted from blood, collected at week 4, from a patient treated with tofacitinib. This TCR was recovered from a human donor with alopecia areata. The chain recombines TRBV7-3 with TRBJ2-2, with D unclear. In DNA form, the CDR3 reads TGTGCCAGCAGCTTTAGTTGGGGTCCGTACACCGGGGAGCTGTTTTTT. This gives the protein CASSFSWGPYTGELFF.